This T cell receptor (beta chain) was retrieved from a study of blood T cell repertoires in COVID-19. About the research overall: Samples taken during acute and convalescent COVID-19 were collected in the United States, Italy and Spain. PBMCs, B-cell-depleted T cells, or T cells provided the cDNA or gDNA that made up the material.

In the study's own analysis: Reference gene primer amplification in the assay estimated nucleated cell counts. Profiled with immunoSEQ multiplex PCR; TCRdb holds only in-frame clones, not every one. The D gene and trimming were derived from the DNA, and the V and J assignments and clone size from that table. There are about 61,000 clones in the sample; roughly 90% occur only once, and around a fifth lies in the top ten. Germline V gives CDR1 SNHLY, CDR2 FYNNEI. Deletions cut 1 base from V and 3 bases from J, with 21 bases between. The CDR3 spans 18 residues. The V call is TRBV2, the J call TRBJ1-1; D remains unclear. The sequencing sample was made of peripheral blood. This TCR came from a woman aged 45-60 years with active or convalescent COVID-19. The CDR3 protein is CASSEGKRLSDPDTEAFF. CDR3 nucleotide sequence: TGTGCCAGCAGTGAAGGGAAACGGCTGAGCGATCCGGACACTGAAGCTTTCTTT. The variable domain in full, completed from reference TRBV2 and TRBJ1-1, reads EPEVTQTPSHQVTQMGQEVILRCVPISNHLYFYWYRQILGQKVEFLVSFYNNEISEKSEIFDDQFSVERPDGSNFTLKIRSTKLEDSAMYFCASSEGKRLSDPDTEAFFGQGTRLTVV.